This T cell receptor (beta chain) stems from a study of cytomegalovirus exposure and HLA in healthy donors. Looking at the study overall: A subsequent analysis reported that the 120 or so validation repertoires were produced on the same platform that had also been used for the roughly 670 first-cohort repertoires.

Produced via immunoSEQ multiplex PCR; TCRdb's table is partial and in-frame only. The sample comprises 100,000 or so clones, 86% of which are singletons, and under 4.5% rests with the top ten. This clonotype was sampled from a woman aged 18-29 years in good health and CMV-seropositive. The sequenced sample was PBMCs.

This CDR3 is CASSALLGLAADTQYF. The DNA of the CDR3 is TGTGCCAGCAGCGCCCTTTTAGGACTAGCCGCAGATACGCAGTATTTT. The V gene is TRBV11-2, the J gene TRBJ2-3; 8 nucleotides match TRBD2. The junction had 11 bases not matched to a gene; V was cut back by 5 bases and J by 4 bases. Germline assignment: CDR1 SGHAT and CDR2 FQNNGV. The CDR3 has 16 residues. The entire variable domain, with the rest obtained from reference TRBV11-2 and TRBJ2-3, is as follows: EAGVAQSPRYKIIEKRQSVAFWCNPISGHATLYWYQQILGQGPKLLIQFQNNGVVDDSQLPKDRFSAERLKGVDSTLKIQPAKLEDSAVYLCASSALLGLAADTQYFGPGTRLTVL.